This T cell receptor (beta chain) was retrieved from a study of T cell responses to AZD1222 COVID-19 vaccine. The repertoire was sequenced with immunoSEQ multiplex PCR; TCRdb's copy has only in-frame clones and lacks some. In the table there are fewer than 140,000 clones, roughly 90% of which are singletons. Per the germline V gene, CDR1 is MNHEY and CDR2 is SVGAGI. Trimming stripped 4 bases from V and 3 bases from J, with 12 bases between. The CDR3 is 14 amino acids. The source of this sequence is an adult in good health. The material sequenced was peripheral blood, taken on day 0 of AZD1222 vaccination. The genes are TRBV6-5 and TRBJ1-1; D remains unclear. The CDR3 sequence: CASSSLVGYTEAFF. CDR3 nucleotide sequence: TGTGCCAGCAGTTCCCTTGTCGGGTACACTGAAGCTTTCTTT.